The TCR beta chain described here comes from a study of blood T cell repertoires in COVID-19. Study in general: Samples taken during acute and convalescent COVID-19 were collected in the United States, Italy and Spain. From T cells, B-cell-depleted T cells, or PBMCs came the material, which was cDNA or gDNA.

Those enrolled, adults aged roughly 18 to 90 years, came from 20 to 25 US areas. Participants' reported clinical history set cohort assignment. Profiling relied on immunoSEQ multiplex PCR, and the TCRdb table lists in-frame clones only, not all of them. The sample lists nearly 400,000 clones; 85% to 90% were seen once. The CDR3 consists of 14 residues. V dropped 5 bases and J dropped 8 bases, with 16 bases sitting between them. In germline, CDR1 is SNHLY, CDR2 FYNNEI. The chain combines TRBV2 with TRBJ2-1; possibly TRBD2 for D (6 bases). This TCR derives from a woman aged 25 to 39 who had recovered from COVID-19. The sample comprised PBMCs or T cells enriched from blood (not recorded which). DNA of the CDR3: TGTGCCAGCAGTCTGGCGGAGGGTATAGATGAGCAGTTCTTC. It codes for CASSLAEGIDEQFF.